This entry lists 18 T cell receptor beta chains sequenced from one sample in a study of human T cells and chemical hapten exposure. Time point described: patch test 3, about 24 weeks after DPC sensitization. Described treatment: therapeutic diphenylcyclopropenone sensitization with weekly scalp DPC. TCRdb re-derived calls from the RACE reads in MiXCR, one entry per CDR3 protein. Among over 100,000 distinct CDR3 sequences listed, approximately 10% were seen once. Specimen: whole blood, collected in connection with sensitization to the hapten diphenylcyclopropenone (DPC). These receptors all come from a woman aged 50 to 60 with alopecia areata. Some clones in this sample may be carry-over from other donors' samples.

Many counts were recorded for this clonotype. The chain recombines TRBV12-3 or TRBV12-4 with TRBJ2-7, with 11 positions matching TRBD1. J lost 6 bases, V lost 10 bases, and 8 bases had no gene match. This CDR3 comprises 13 residues. The CDR3 nucleotides are TGTGCCACTACCCCGGGACAGGGGGGCGAGCAGTACTTC. This translates into CATTPGQGGEQYF.

This clonotype has ten or more counts. This chain connects TRBV29-1 to TRBJ1-1, with 7 nucleotides matching TRBD1. Germline V lookup: CDR1 SQVTM, CDR2 ANQGSEA. The CDR3 is made up of 13 amino acids. J was trimmed by 0 bases and V by 5 bases; bases with no gene match: 3. The CDR3 here is CSVRTGLNTEAFF. The CDR3 nucleotides are TGCAGCGTTCGGACAGGCTTGAACACTGAAGCTTTCTTT.

Only a few counts were recorded for this clonotype. The rearrangement joins TRBV10-3 to TRBJ2-3, with D possibly matching TRBD2 (6 bases). Germline CDR1 and CDR2: ENHRY and SYGVKD. The CDR3 is 17 residues long. Trimming took off 0 bases at V and 0 bases at J, with 13 bases between the two ends. The CDR3 loop reads CAISESWAGSSTDTQYF. The DNA for the CDR3 is TGTGCCATCAGTGAGTCGTGGGCGGGGTCCAGCACAGATACGCAGTATTTT.

The sample holds many counts of this clonotype. This rearrangement joins TRBV5-1 to TRBJ2-7; maybe TRBD2 (6 bases). Germline V gives CDR1 SGHRS, CDR2 YFSETQ. The CDR3 is 13 residues long. V lost 4 bases and J lost 3, with 11 bases in between. In DNA, the CDR3 is TGCGCCAGCAGCCCGTTTAGCGGCTACGAGCAGTACTTC. Protein sequence: CASSPFSGYEQYF.

This clonotype was found many times. This chain uses TRBV11-2 with TRBJ2-3; no clear D. The germline V gene has CDR1 SGHAT and CDR2 FQNNGV. Deletions cut 5 bases from V and 1 base from J, with 10 bases between. There are 14 residues in the CDR3. CDR3 coding DNA: TGTGCCAGCAGCCCAGCCCCGGGCACAGATACGCAGTATTTT. Translating it yields CASSPAPGTDTQYF.

The chain is built from TRBV28 and TRBJ1-1, with a possible D match to TRBD1 (5 bases). The CDR3 runs to 14 residues. Germline-derived CDR1 and CDR2 are MDHEN and SYDVKM. Trimming removed 5 bases at V and 3 bases at J, with 13 bases between. Written as DNA, the CDR3 is TGTGCCAGCAGTCTCCCCCCGGGGGACACTGAAGCTTTCTTT. Translated: CASSLPPGDTEAFF.

The chain links TRBV10-3 to TRBJ1-1; unclear D gene. Deletions cut 6 bases from V and 6 bases from J, with 14 bases between. Germline assignment: CDR1 ENHRY and CDR2 SYGVKD. CDR3 length: 13 residues. In DNA form, the CDR3 reads TGTGCCATCAGCGCGGACCCCAAGGCTGAAGCTTTCTTT. Residues: CAISADPKAEAFF.

This chain joins TRBV6-2 or TRBV6-3 and TRBJ1-5; 7 nucleotides line up with TRBD1. V lost 4 bases, J lost 4 bases, and 10 bases stayed unmatched. The CDR3 is 16 amino acids. Germline V lookup: CDR1 MNHEY, CDR2 SVGEGT. The CDR3 DNA reads as TGTGCCAGCAGTTCCCCGGGACAGTTCGAGAATCAGCCCCAGCATTTT. Amino acids: CASSSPGQFENQPQHF.

This clonotype was seen ten or more times. The J gene is TRBJ2-1, the V gene TRBV5-5; 8 bases match TRBD2. There are 15 residues in the CDR3. Trimming cost V 0 bases and J 5 bases; bases outside gene matches: 4. The germline V gene encodes CDR1 SGHKS and CDR2 YYEKEE (reference sequence). CDR3 region: CASSLGQRGHNEQFF. The CDR3 DNA reads as TGTGCCAGCAGCTTGGGGCAGCGGGGGCACAATGAGCAGTTCTTC.

J is TRBJ1-2 and V is TRBV7-9; 7 nucleotides line up with TRBD1. Germline CDR1 reads SEHNR; CDR2 reads FQNEAQ (reference sequence). The ends lost 1 base at V and 0 bases at J; junction bases unmatched: 14. The CDR3 loop spans 19 amino acids. CDR3 residues: CASSLGARGRTHPNYGYTF. The DNA for the CDR3 is TGTGCCAGCAGCTTAGGTGCAAGGGGGCGAACCCACCCTAACTATGGCTACACCTTC. Full variable domain (outside the CDR3, taken from reference TRBV7-9 and TRBJ1-2): DTGVSQNPRHKITKRGQNVTFRCDPISEHNRLYWYRQTLGQGPEFLTYFQNEAQLEKSRLLSDRFSAERPKGSFSTLEIQRTEQGDSAMYLCASSLGARGRTHPNYGYTFGSGTRLTVV.

This clonotype showed up many times. The chain carries TRBV27 and TRBJ2-7; TRBD2 aligns across 7 bases. This CDR3 has 13 residues. Unmatched junction bases numbered 7, after V lost 8 bases and J lost 3 bases. Germline values: CDR1 MNHEY, CDR2 SMNVEV (reference sequence). The CDR3 DNA follows: TGTGCCAGCCGCGGGACTACCGACTACGAGCAGTACTTC. Its translation: CASRGTTDYEQYF.

This clonotype was found many times. The chain uses TRBV12-3 or TRBV12-4 and TRBJ1-1; no clear D gene. V lost 1 base to trimming and J lost 1 base, with 4 bases between them. There are 13 residues in the CDR3. This CDR3 reads CASSLGENTEAFF. Written as DNA, the CDR3 is TGTGCCAGCAGTTTAGGAGAGAACACTGAAGCTTTCTTT.

The rearrangement links TRBV11-2 to TRBJ2-7; 12 bases agree with TRBD2. In germline, CDR1 is SGHAT, CDR2 FQNNGV. There are 15 residues in the CDR3. The junction had 5 bases not matched to a gene; V was cut back by 4 bases and J by 4 bases. The CDR3 nucleotides read TGTGCCAGCAGCTCGAGGACTAGCGGGACGTACGAGCAGTACTTC. As protein: CASSSRTSGTYEQYF.

This clonotype was detected only a few times. The rearrangement uses TRBV7-2 and TRBJ1-1, with 7 positions matching TRBD1. CDR1 and CDR2 (germline): SGHTA, FQGNSA. Unmatched junction bases numbered 8, after V lost 5 bases and J lost 2 bases. This CDR3 spans 15 amino acids. CDR3 sequence reads: CASSARGQPNTEAFF. In DNA, the CDR3 is TGTGCCAGCAGCGCCCGGGGACAGCCCAACACTGAAGCTTTCTTT.

Many counts were recorded for this clonotype. The chain has TRBV2 and TRBJ2-7, with 8 bases matching TRBD1. This CDR3 has 14 amino acids. The V and J ends lost 7 bases and 6 bases, in that order; junction bases with no gene match: 11. Germline loops: CDR1 SNHLY, CDR2 FYNNEI. The CDR3 spells CASKSGQGAFEQYF. As DNA, the CDR3 is TGTGCCAGCAAGTCGGGGCAGGGGGCCTTCGAGCAGTACTTC.

The chain has TRBV18 and TRBJ2-7; D gene uncertain. Deletions cut 3 bases from V and 2 bases from J, with 8 bases between. This CDR3 spans 13 amino acids. The germline V gene encodes CDR1 KGHSH and CDR2 LQKENI. CDR3 residues: CASSPYSAYEQYF. In nucleotides, the CDR3 is TGTGCCAGCTCACCGTATTCGGCCTACGAGCAGTACTTC.

This rearrangement joins TRBV18 to TRBJ1-1; D is ambiguous. CDR1 and CDR2 from the germline V gene are KGHSH and LQKENI. There are 14 residues in the CDR3. V was shortened by 4 bases and J by 4 bases, with 13 bases between the two germline ends. DNA for the CDR3: TGTGCCAGCTCACTGCGCAGTTCGGGCACTGAAGCTTTCTTT. It translates to CASSLRSSGTEAFF.

The chain combines TRBV5-6 with TRBJ2-7; D might be TRBD1 (6 bases). Trimming removed 0 bases at V and 7 bases at J, with 14 bases between. The germline CDR1 and CDR2 sequences are SGHDT and YYEEEE. This CDR3 has 14 residues. CDR3 bases: TGTGCCAGCAGCTTGGGAGGCCCCAGGGGTGAGCAGTACTTC. It translates to CASSLGGPRGEQYF.